These T cell receptor beta chains were read from a single sample in a study of monozygotic twins with inflammatory bowel disease. Reanalyzing the 5' RACE reads, TCRdb keeps one entry per CDR3 protein, without DNA. The ten most abundant clones cover 2.4% of a sample with about 440,000 distinct CDR3 sequences. The specimen sequenced was blood. The receptors stem from a human donor with ulcerative colitis or Crohn's disease, or a healthy co-twin of an affected twin (not recorded which). The CDR3 runs from the conserved cysteine through the conserved F or W.

V: TRBV12-3/TRBV12-4
length: 15
J: TRBJ1-5
CDR3: CASSPPLGGNQPQHF

V: TRBV7-9
length: 14
J: TRBJ2-7
CDR3: CASSIVRDIYEQYF

V: TRBV18
length: 17
J: TRBJ2-3
CDR3: CASSPPRTGPSTDTQYF

V: TRBV7-3
length: 14
J: TRBJ2-3
CDR3: CASSLSGYTDTQYF

V: TRBV29-1
length: 12
J: TRBJ1-2
CDR3: CSVDYGVPGYTF

V: TRBV27
length: 13
J: TRBJ2-7
CDR3: CASSSPGLGSWEF

V: TRBV5-6
length: 15
J: TRBJ1-1
CDR3: CASSLRGHPNTEAFF

V: TRBV7-9
length: 13
J: TRBJ1-5
CDR3: CASSPTGYQPQHF

V: TRBV7-3
length: 15
J: TRBJ2-1
CDR3: CASSLRKGPRNEQFF

V: TRBV6-2/TRBV6-3
length: 12
J: TRBJ2-2
CDR3: CASSYSAVGLFF

V: TRBV12-3/TRBV12-4
length: 15
J: TRBJ2-1
CDR3: CASSSWTGSYNEQFF

V: TRBV5-1
length: 17
J: TRBJ2-5
CDR3: CASSPTQRGGLTKTQYF

V: TRBV19
length: 17
J: TRBJ2-3
CDR3: CASTPSRASGSPDTQYF

V: TRBV6-5
length: 14
J: TRBJ1-5
CDR3: CASSYGGMGQPQHF

V: TRBV7-2
length: 14
J: TRBJ2-3
CDR3: CASSKGWGTDTQYF

V: TRBV20-1
length: 14
J: TRBJ2-2
CDR3: CSALAGVNTGELFF

V: TRBV5-1
length: 13
J: TRBJ2-7
CDR3: CASSYDRGGEQYF